This T cell receptor beta chain was recovered during a study of STAT5B mutations in CD4+ large granular lymphocyte leukemia. Concerning this clone itself: Its antigen is still unknown.

Control samples were healthy donors' buffy coats. Germline V gives CDR1 SNHLY, CDR2 FYNNEI. The CDR3 is made up of 15 amino acids. Trimming stripped 7 bases from V and 1 base from J, with 16 bases between. Notes on the study in general: TRBV06-family usage was enriched in top patient clones (8/27) versus controls (2/35). Main leukemic clonotypes were patient-specific, but 20% to 25% appeared at low frequency elsewhere.

The table came from immunoSEQ multiplex PCR; TCRdb's copy has only in-frame clones and leaves some out. Here the sample spans some 40,000 clones, roughly 85% being singletons. This chain joins TRBV2 and TRBJ1-1, with D unresolved. Sequencing used CD4+ T cells from blood buffy coats. This receptor was identified in a human donor in good health. The DNA for the CDR3 is TGTGCCAGCAAACCCCCCCGGGCAGGGAACACTGAAGCTTTCTTT. Amino acid sequence: CASKPPRAGNTEAFF.